These 18 T cell receptor beta chains came from one sample sequenced in a study of persistence of HIV-infected CD4 T cells. This nonspecific control used anti-CD3/anti-CD28 bead stimulation of CD4+ T cells. CD4+ T cells upregulating both CD40 ligand and CD69 were sorted as responding cells. Antigens for these TCRs are unknown. This was the immunoSEQ version 4 assay in survey mode. Profiling relied on immunoSEQ multiplex PCR, and the TCRdb table lists in-frame clones only, not all of them. Of about 45,000 clones listed, 85% to 90% are singletons. Material: CD4+ T cells sorted from PBMCs after roughly 18-hour stimulation, obtained from a patient who received antiretroviral therapy. The receptor set was obtained from an adult woman with HIV who was CMV-seropositive.

This sequence joins TRBV2 and TRBJ2-7; TRBD1 matches at 9 bases. This CDR3 region has 15 residues. The V gene's germline CDR1 is SNHLY and CDR2 FYNNEI. J gave up 3 bases and V 7 bases, and 10 bases lay outside the gene matches. CDR3 in amino acids: CASTFRGQGFYEQYF. CDR3 bases: TGTGCCAGCACCTTCCGGGGACAGGGATTCTACGAGCAGTACTTC. Full variable domain (missing parts from reference TRBV2 and TRBJ2-7): EPEVTQTPSHQVTQMGQEVILRCVPISNHLYFYWYRQILGQKVEFLVSFYNNEISEKSEIFDDQFSVERPDGSNFTLKIRSTKLEDSAMYFCASTFRGQGFYEQYFGPGTRLTVT.

V gene TRBV18 combines with J gene TRBJ2-5, with D perhaps matching TRBD2 (6 bases). Trimming removed 5 bases from V and 5 bases from J, with 15 bases in between. Germline V gene data show CDR1 as KGHSH and CDR2 as LQKENI. The CDR3 runs 14 residues. CDR3 sequence reads: CASSSGSPGETQYF. The CDR3 DNA is TGTGCCAGCTCATCCGGGAGCCCTGGGGAGACCCAGTACTTC.

This chain links TRBV7-2 with TRBJ2-6, with 7 bases matching TRBD1. This CDR3 has 16 amino acids. Germline CDR1 SGHTA, CDR2 FQGNSA. V gave up 7 bases and J gave up 0 bases; unmatched junction bases: 6. CDR3 sequence: CASTRDSYSGANVLTF. CDR3 DNA: TGTGCCAGCACCCGGGACAGCTACTCTGGGGCCAACGTCCTGACTTTC.

V and J are TRBV9 and TRBJ2-5; D might be TRBD2 (6 bases). Per the germline V gene, CDR1 is SGDLS and CDR2 is YYNGEE. V was clipped by 4 bases and J by 0 bases, with 13 bases between them. The CDR3 is 15 amino acids. The CDR3: CASSRAGLYQETQYF. In nucleotides, the CDR3 is TGTGCCAGCAGCCGCGCGGGGCTCTACCAAGAGACCCAGTACTTC.

The CDR3 here is CASSPLGTGGLNTEAFF. In DNA, the CDR3 is TGTGCCAGCTCACCACTAGGGACAGGGGGCCTGAACACTGAAGCTTTCTTT. The V and J genes are TRBV18 and TRBJ1-1; 12 bases are a match to TRBD1. This CDR3 has 17 residues. The germline V gene has CDR1 KGHSH and CDR2 LQKENI. Trimming at V came to 1 base and at J to 0 bases, leaving 3 bases not matched to a gene. The full variable domain, rest sourced from reference TRBV18 and TRBJ1-1, is NAGVMQNPRHLVRRRGQEARLRCSPMKGHSHVYWYRQLPEEGLKFMVYLQKENIIDESGMPKERFSAEFPKEGPSILRIQQVVRGDSAAYFCASSPLGTGGLNTEAFFGQGTRLTVV.

The rearrangement uses TRBV18 and TRBJ2-7, with 8 bases aligning to TRBD1. Germline-derived CDR1 and CDR2 are KGHSH and LQKENI. V lost 6 bases to trimming and J lost 2 bases; unmatched junction nucleotides: 6. The CDR3 length is 14 residues. The CDR3 DNA reads as TGTGCCAGCTCTTCAGGACAGGGTCCCTACGAGCAGTACTTC. This encodes CASSSGQGPYEQYF.

The chain couples TRBV11-3 to TRBJ1-1; D gene unclear. The V end lost 6 bases, the J end lost 1 base, and 15 bases lay between the germline ends. Germline V lookup: CDR1 SGHNT, CDR2 YENEEA. This CDR3 is 15 amino acids long. The CDR3 here is CASSYTPGANTEAFF. CDR3 DNA sequence: TGTGCCAGCAGTTATACTCCAGGAGCGAACACTGAAGCTTTCTTT.

The chain combines TRBV29-1 with TRBJ2-1; maybe TRBD1 (5 bases). The CDR3 runs 15 residues. V was clipped by 8 bases and J by 0 bases, with 17 bases between them. CDR1 and CDR2 (germline): SQVTM, ANQGSEA. Here the CDR3 DNA reads TGCAGCTCAATAAAGGGGTCTAGCTCCTACAATGAGCAGTTCTTC. Translated: CSSIKGSSSYNEQFF.

CDR3 in amino acids: CSAREGGEAFF. CDR3 nucleotide sequence: TGCAGTGCTAGGGAAGGGGGTGAAGCTTTCTTT. V is TRBV20-1 and J is TRBJ1-1, with D perhaps TRBD1 (6 bases). This CDR3 is built from 11 residues. Trimming left V 3 bases short and J 7 bases short, with 9 bases between. Per the germline V gene, CDR1 is DFQATT and CDR2 is SNEGSKA (reference sequence).

The rearrangement joins TRBV5-3 to TRBJ1-5; D is unresolved. TRBV5-3 is identified as an open reading frame with a role that is uncertain. CDR3 length: 16 amino acids. V lost 1 base, J lost 6 bases, and 17 bases lay in between. CDR3 in amino acids: CARSLIHWETSQPQHF. CDR3 in DNA: TGTGCCAGAAGCTTGATTCATTGGGAGACGTCTCAGCCCCAGCATTTT.

The chain carries TRBV4-3 and TRBJ2-6; 7 bases fit TRBD1. With V trimmed by 3 bases and J by 3 bases, 17 bases remained unmatched. This CDR3 region has 20 residues. Germline values: CDR1 LGHNA, CDR2 YSLEER. The CDR3 region is CASSHHPPGQGVGGANVLTF. CDR3 bases: TGCGCCAGCAGCCACCACCCCCCGGGGCAGGGGGTAGGTGGGGCCAACGTCCTGACTTTC.

The chain links TRBV5-1 to TRBJ1-1, with TRBD1 as a possible D gene (5 bases). The CDR3 runs 15 residues. The germline gives CDR1 SGHRS, CDR2 YFSETQ. The ends were cut back, 0 bases at V and 4 bases at J, with 13 bases in the middle. The CDR3 reads CASSLAGDSGTEAFF. CDR3 nucleotides: TGCGCCAGCAGCTTGGCAGGCGACAGCGGCACTGAAGCTTTCTTT.

V usage is TRBV6-5 and J usage is TRBJ2-7; D gene ambiguous. The V and J ends lost 7 bases and 6 bases respectively, with 13 bases between them. CDR1 is MNHEY and CDR2 is SVGAGI in the germline V gene. The CDR3 loop spans 12 amino acids. For the CDR3, the DNA is TGTGCCAGCAACGGAAAAGGCTCCGAGCAGTACTTC. Protein product: CASNGKGSEQYF.

This chain joins TRBV4-3 and TRBJ2-1; tentatively, D is TRBD1 or TRBD2 (6 bases each). The V end was cut by 4 bases, the J end by 4 bases, with 14 bases between. The CDR3 runs to 15 residues. Germline V gene data show CDR1 as LGHNA and CDR2 as YSLEER. In DNA, the CDR3 is TGCGCCAGCAGCCGGGAGGCCAGGGGATACAATGAGCAGTTCTTC. Protein: CASSREARGYNEQFF.

This clone turned up a few times. The chain carries TRBV9 and TRBJ1-1; D perhaps matches TRBD1 (6 bases). The CDR3 length is 12 residues. The germline CDR1 and CDR2 sequences are SGDLS and YYNGEE. Trimming removed 4 bases from V and 8 bases from J, with 12 bases in between. CDR3 region: CASSPQTGEAFF. As DNA, the CDR3 is TGTGCCAGCAGCCCCCAAACAGGGGAAGCTTTCTTT.

This clone was seen once. V is TRBV5-4 and J is TRBJ2-3; 7 nucleotides agree with TRBD1. The CDR3 contains 13 residues. V shed 3 bases and J 6 bases; nucleotides not matched to a gene: 4. Per the germline V gene, CDR1 is SGHNT and CDR2 is YYREEE (reference sequence). Here the CDR3 reads CASSWETGDTQYF. CDR3 nucleotides: TGTGCCAGCAGCTGGGAGACAGGGGATACGCAGTATTTT. The variable domain in full, with the rest retrieved from reference TRBV5-4 and TRBJ2-3, is ETGVTQSPTHLIKTRGQQVTLRCSSQSGHNTVSWYQQALGQGPQFIFQYYREEENGRGNFPPRFSGLQFPNYSSELNVNALELDDSALYLCASSWETGDTQYFGPGTRLTVL.

V and J are TRBV4-3 and TRBJ2-7; perhaps TRBD1 as D (5 bases). Germline CDR1 is LGHNA and CDR2 is YSLEER. The V and J ends lost 1 base and 0 bases respectively, with 10 bases between them. The CDR3 is made up of 15 amino acids. For the CDR3, the DNA is TGCGCCAGCAGCCAAGCGTCAGGGAACTCCTACGAGCAGTACTTC. This translates into CASSQASGNSYEQYF.

The chain employs TRBV15 and TRBJ1-1; D gene ambiguous. This CDR3 is 18 amino acids long. Germline CDR1 reads LNHNV; CDR2 reads YYDKDF (reference sequence). V gave up 0 bases and J gave up 7 bases, with 24 bases separating them. DNA for the CDR3: TGTGCCACCAGCAGAGAAAAATCAGGTTTCGGCGCAATTGGTGAAGCTTTCTTT. Translating gives CATSREKSGFGAIGEAFF.